Listed below are T cell receptor beta chains from one sample, sequenced in a study of T-cell reconstitution after alpha-beta-depleted transplantation in children. In TCRdb, the PCR reads were re-called with MiXCR into one record per CDR3 protein. The sample has about 540,000 distinct CDR3 sequences, around 16% seen once. The sample consisted of PBMCs from the stem cell graft donor, taken from the stem cell graft. These receptors were taken from a human donor who donated a stem cell graft to a child with acute lymphoblastic leukemia. The CDR3 runs from the conserved cysteine through the conserved F or W. A D gene is named only where the DNA matches it firmly. Where a row states a size, it is once, few, many or the class of an expanded clone; other rows omit it.

V: TRBV7-8; size: many; length: 16; D: TRBD2; J: TRBJ2-3; CDR3: CASSLGAGGPTDTQYF; DNA: TGTGCCAGCAGCTTAGGCGCGGGAGGCCCCACAGATACGCAGTATTTT
V: TRBV6-5; size: .; length: 16; D: TRBD1; J: TRBJ2-7; CDR3: CASSYSKGQGTYEQYF; DNA: TGTGCCAGCAGTTACTCGAAGGGACAGGGAACCTACGAGCAGTACTTC
V: TRBV12-3/TRBV12-4; size: .; length: 13; D: .; J: TRBJ1-6; CDR3: CASREKGYSPLHF; DNA: TGTGCCAGCAGAGAAAAGGGGTACTCACCCCTCCACTTT
V: TRBV5-1; size: .; length: 15; D: .; J: TRBJ2-7; CDR3: CASSPEVALSYEQYF; DNA: TGCGCCAGCAGCCCCGAGGTAGCTCTTTCCTACGAGCAGTACTTC
V: TRBV6-1; size: few; length: 16; D: .; J: TRBJ2-7; CDR3: CASSPQRAAIAYEQYF; DNA: TGTGCCAGCAGCCCTCAGAGGGCAGCAATAGCCTACGAGCAGTACTTC
V: TRBV5-6; size: .; length: 14; D: .; J: TRBJ1-5; CDR3: CASSLWGSNQPQHF; DNA: TGTGCCAGCAGCTTGTGGGGTAGCAATCAGCCCCAGCATTTT
V: TRBV21-1; size: .; length: 20; D: .; J: TRBJ2-3; CDR3: CASRKGTGLAGGRPTDTQYF; DNA: TGTGCCAGCAGAAAGGGAACGGGTCTAGCGGGAGGACGACCTACAGATACGCAGTATTTT
V: TRBV9; size: few; length: 15; D: .; J: TRBJ2-7; CDR3: CASSVAGRPTYEQYF; DNA: TGTGCCAGCAGCGTAGCGGGCAGGCCCACCTACGAGCAGTACTTC
V: TRBV6-1; size: .; length: 12; D: .; J: TRBJ2-7; CDR3: CASSEATNQQYF; DNA: TGTGCCAGCAGTGAAGCAACTAACCAGCAGTACTTC
V: TRBV4-1; size: few; length: 15; D: .; J: TRBJ2-1; CDR3: CASSHNTSPGNEQFF; DNA: TGCGCCAGCAGCCACAACACTAGCCCGGGTAATGAGCAGTTCTTC
V: TRBV30; size: .; length: 15; D: .; J: TRBJ1-6; CDR3: CAWSQDISYNSPLHF; DNA: TGTGCCTGGAGTCAGGACATATCCTATAATTCACCCCTCCACTTT
V: TRBV12-3/TRBV12-4; size: .; length: 15; D: TRBD2; J: TRBJ2-7; CDR3: CASRMSAGGSYEQYF; DNA: TGTGCCAGTAGAATGTCAGCGGGAGGGAGCTACGAGCAGTACTTC
V: TRBV7-6; size: .; length: 15; D: TRBD1; J: TRBJ2-7; CDR3: CASSPTPQGAYEQYF; DNA: TGTGCCAGCAGTCCTACGCCACAGGGGGCGTACGAGCAGTACTTC
V: TRBV12-3/TRBV12-4; size: few; length: 15; D: .; J: TRBJ2-3; CDR3: CASRFAGASTDTQYF; DNA: TGTGCCAGCAGATTTGCAGGGGCTAGCACAGATACGCAGTATTTT
V: TRBV5-1; size: .; length: 17; D: TRBD2; J: TRBJ2-2; CDR3: CASSYQTSGVNTGELFF; DNA: TGCGCCAGCAGCTACCAGACTAGCGGGGTGAACACCGGGGAGCTGTTTTTT
V: TRBV4-1; size: few; length: 15; D: TRBD1; J: TRBJ1-2; CDR3: CASSPTGAVRYGYTF; DNA: TGCGCCAGCAGCCCAACAGGGGCGGTGAGGTATGGCTACACCTTC
V: TRBV7-7; size: .; length: 18; D: TRBD2; J: TRBJ2-3; CDR3: CASSLIPSGRPRADTQYF; DNA: TGTGCCAGCAGCTTAATCCCTAGCGGGAGGCCGCGGGCAGATACGCAGTATTTT
V: TRBV6-6; size: .; length: 12; D: TRBD1; J: TRBJ2-7; CDR3: CASSKQGAEQYF; DNA: TGTGCCAGCAGTAAACAGGGGGCCGAGCAGTACTTC
V: TRBV4-1; size: .; length: 14; D: .; J: TRBJ2-7; CDR3: CASSQSTLSYEQCF; DNA: TGCGCCAGCAGCCAATCGACCCTCTCCTACGAGCAGTGCTTC
V: TRBV5-1; size: .; length: 16; D: .; J: TRBJ2-1; CDR3: CASSLGAVSSYNEQFF; DNA: TGCGCCAGCAGCTTGGGGGCGGTTAGCTCCTACAATGAGCAGTTCTTC
V: TRBV12-3/TRBV12-4; size: .; length: 14; D: .; J: TRBJ1-4; CDR3: CASSFEGVGEKLFF; DNA: TGTGCCAGCAGTTTCGAGGGGGTTGGGGAAAAACTGTTTTTT
V: TRBV12-3/TRBV12-4; size: few; length: 10; D: .; J: TRBJ1-2; CDR3: CASKGDGYTF; DNA: TGTGCCAGCAAAGGGGATGGCTACACCTTC
V: TRBV5-5; size: .; length: 15; D: TRBD2; J: TRBJ2-7; CDR3: CASSISSGSSYEQYF; DNA: TGTGCCAGCAGCATCTCTAGCGGGAGCTCCTACGAGCAGTACTTC
V: TRBV29-1; size: .; length: 10; D: .; J: TRBJ1-1; CDR3: CSVVSSEAFF; DNA: TGCAGCGTTGTCTCCTCTGAAGCTTTCTTT
V: TRBV10-3; size: few; length: 14; D: .; J: TRBJ1-5; CDR3: CAISELGGVQPQHF; DNA: TGTGCCATCAGTGAGTTGGGCGGTGTTCAGCCCCAGCATTTT
V: TRBV27; size: few; length: 14; D: TRBD2; J: TRBJ2-1; CDR3: CASSLFTSGTEQFF; DNA: TGTGCCAGCAGTTTATTTACTAGCGGGACCGAGCAGTTCTTC
V: TRBV27; size: once; length: 15; D: .; J: TRBJ1-6; CDR3: CASSVTGALNSPLHF; DNA: TGTGCCAGCAGCGTCACCGGGGCTTTAAATTCACCCCTCCACTTT
V: TRBV6-6; size: .; length: 14; D: .; J: TRBJ2-7; CDR3: CATEFRGGGYEQYF; DNA: TGTGCCACCGAATTCCGGGGAGGGGGGTACGAGCAGTACTTC
V: TRBV29-1; size: few; length: 14; D: TRBD1; J: TRBJ1-4; CDR3: CSVEDRALNEKLFF; DNA: TGCAGCGTTGAGGACAGGGCGTTGAATGAAAAACTGTTTTTT
V: TRBV9; size: .; length: 15; D: TRBD2; J: TRBJ2-5; CDR3: CASSPGTSAKETQYF; DNA: TGTGCCAGCAGCCCAGGGACTAGCGCAAAAGAGACCCAGTACTTC
V: TRBV4-1; size: .; length: 18; D: .; J: TRBJ2-2; CDR3: CASSQDPMIQGFTGELFF; DNA: TGCGCCAGCAGCCAAGACCCGATGATACAGGGATTCACCGGGGAGCTGTTTTTT
V: TRBV4-2; size: .; length: 16; D: TRBD1; J: TRBJ1-2; CDR3: CASSLIMTGAQRGYTF; DNA: TGTGCCAGCAGCCTTATCATGACAGGGGCTCAGAGGGGCTACACCTTC
V: TRBV29-1; size: .; length: 14; D: .; J: TRBJ1-2; CDR3: CSVVAEQPSGSYTF; DNA: TGCAGCGTTGTGGCAGAGCAGCCTTCAGGGAGCTACACCTTC
V: TRBV20-1; size: .; length: 14; D: TRBD2; J: TRBJ2-1; CDR3: CSANRLAAYNEQFF; DNA: TGCAGTGCTAATAGACTAGCAGCCTACAATGAGCAGTTCTTC
V: TRBV24-1; size: few; length: 16; D: TRBD1; J: TRBJ2-1; CDR3: CATSDSLGQGANEQFF; DNA: TGTGCCACCAGTGATTCCCTGGGACAGGGGGCTAATGAGCAGTTCTTC
V: TRBV13; size: .; length: 15; D: TRBD2; J: TRBJ2-2; CDR3: CASSLISGVTGELFF; DNA: TGTGCCAGCAGCTTAATCAGCGGGGTCACCGGGGAGCTGTTTTTT
V: TRBV7-2; size: .; length: 14; D: TRBD2; J: TRBJ2-3; CDR3: CASSTLAGGDTQYF; DNA: TGTGCCAGCAGCACGCTAGCGGGTGGAGATACGCAGTATTTT
V: TRBV25-1; size: few; length: 16; D: .; J: TRBJ2-1; CDR3: CASSEYSPRRRNEQFF; DNA: TGTGCCAGCAGTGAATATAGCCCCCGTAGAAGAAATGAGCAGTTCTTC
V: TRBV27; size: few; length: 15; D: .; J: TRBJ2-1; CDR3: CASPLTRASYNEQFF; DNA: TGTGCCAGTCCCCTAACTAGAGCTTCCTACAATGAGCAGTTCTTC
V: TRBV9; size: .; length: 15; D: TRBD1; J: TRBJ2-1; CDR3: CASSATGGPYNEQFF; DNA: TGTGCCAGCAGCGCGACAGGGGGCCCCTACAATGAGCAGTTCTTC
V: TRBV4-1; size: .; length: 14; D: .; J: TRBJ2-7; CDR3: CASSQEWGAYEQYF; DNA: TGCGCCAGCAGCCAAGAATGGGGAGCTTACGAGCAGTACTTC
V: TRBV20-1; size: .; length: 14; D: .; J: TRBJ1-2; CDR3: CSARGSQDFYGYTF; DNA: TGCAGTGCTAGAGGTTCCCAGGACTTTTATGGCTACACCTTC